This TCR beta chain was profiled in a study of identical twins. This clonotype was seen more than once but under ten times. Germline CDR1 and CDR2: SEHNR and FQNEAQ (reference sequence). The CDR3 extends over 14 amino acids. The germline V and J ends were trimmed by 0 bases and 5 bases, with 7 bases remaining between them. Via MiXCR, TCRdb re-called the 5' RACE reads, giving one row per CDR3 protein. The table shows around 650,000 distinct CDR3 sequences, with 7.1% occurring only once. The same specimen was also included in a second study, on yellow fever vaccine responses in identical twins.

Sequencing was carried out using PBMCs. The J gene is TRBJ2-2, the V gene TRBV7-9; D not resolved. The clonotype was recovered from a woman between 18 and 29 years old in good health. This chain's CDR3 is CASSLAIPTGELFF. The CDR3 nucleotides are TGTGCCAGCAGCTTAGCGATTCCTACCGGGGAGCTGTTTTTT. Variable domain in full (rest from reference TRBV7-9 and TRBJ2-2): DTGVSQNPRHKITKRGQNVTFRCDPISEHNRLYWYRQTLGQGPEFLTYFQNEAQLEKSRLLSDRFSAERPKGSFSTLEIQRTEQGDSAMYLCASSLAIPTGELFFGEGSRLTVL.